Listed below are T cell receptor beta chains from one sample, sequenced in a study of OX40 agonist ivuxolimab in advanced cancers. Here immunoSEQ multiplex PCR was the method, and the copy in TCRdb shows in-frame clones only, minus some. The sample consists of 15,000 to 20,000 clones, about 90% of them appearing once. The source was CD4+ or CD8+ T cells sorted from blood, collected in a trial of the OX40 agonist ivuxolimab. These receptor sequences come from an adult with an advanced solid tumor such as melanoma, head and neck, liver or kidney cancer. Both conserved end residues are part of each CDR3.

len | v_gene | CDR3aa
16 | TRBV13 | CASSGPQGPANTEAFF
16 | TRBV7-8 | CASSLAGLAGKNIQYF
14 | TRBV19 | CASSSSGTGGEQFF
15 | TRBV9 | CASSVSGRANYEQYF
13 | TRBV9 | CASGTGTSDEQYF
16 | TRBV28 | CASSLESTLSSYEQYF
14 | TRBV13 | CASSQHRAAYEQYF
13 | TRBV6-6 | CASSYLSGPPLHF
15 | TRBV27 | CASKDRETSSYEQYF
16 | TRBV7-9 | CASSSTLAGEGDEQFF
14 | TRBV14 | CASSPRDIYNEQFF
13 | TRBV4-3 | CASSLGQTYEQYF
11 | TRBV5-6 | CASSSRSGYTF
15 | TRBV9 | CASSPGERVKETQYF
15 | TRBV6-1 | CASSQVAGAFYEQYF
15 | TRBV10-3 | CAISDSAGTIYGYTF
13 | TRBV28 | CATIDRGLPGYTF
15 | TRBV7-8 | CASSSGTSGNYEQFF
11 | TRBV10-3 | CAISEADTQYF
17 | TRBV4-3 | CASSQGTGQGARNEQFF
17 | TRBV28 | CASSLWTSGISTDTQYF
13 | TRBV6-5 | CASSYGAKNIQYF